The TCR beta chain under discussion was sequenced for a study of T cells in Graves' hyperthyroidism and ophthalmopathy. The wider study: Blood was drawn when the patient was first diagnosed and still untreated.

Researchers amplified the TCR beta CDR3 regions from RNA transcripts. Initially, a first-round RT-PCR of the TCR CDR3 employed the HTBI primer set. TCRdb re-called the multiplex PCR reads with MiXCR, one entry per CDR3 protein. The table lists under 350,000 distinct CDR3 sequences, around 20% of them singletons. This clonotype was seen a few times. Its target is not known. Whole-study findings and limits: Most expanded thyroid clonotypes above 0.001 recurred in blood.

Absent ophthalmopathy progression within 18 months defined stable Graves' hyperthyroidism. Trimming took 6 bases from V and 1 from J; bases not matched to a gene: 7. Germline lookup yields CDR1 MNHNS and CDR2 SASEGT. This CDR3 spans 15 amino acids. The sequence was collected from a woman in her 50s with Graves' hyperthyroidism. This chain connects TRBV6-1 to TRBJ2-7; TRBD1 matches 9 bases. Sequenced material: blood. The CDR3 region is CASRTGGLGSYEQYF. The DNA for the CDR3 is TGTGCCAGCAGGACAGGGGGGCTGGGTTCCTACGAGCAGTACTTC.